This T cell receptor beta chain derives from a study of blood T cell repertoires in COVID-19. This CDR3 is built from 14 residues. Germline trimming cut 5 bases from V and 6 bases from J; bases unmatched to any gene: 6. CDR1 and CDR2 (germline): LGHDT, YNNKEL (reference sequence). The table came from immunoSEQ multiplex PCR; TCRdb's copy has only in-frame clones and leaves some out. The data hold about 63,000 clones, with under 85% observed a single time. The material sequenced was peripheral blood. The clonotype comes from a woman older than 75 with acute or convalescent COVID-19. The J gene is TRBJ1-1, the V gene TRBV3-1 (or the pseudogene TRBV3-2), with TRBD1 matching 10 bases. CDR3 sequence reads: CASSSLDRGSEAFF. CDR3 DNA: TGTGCCAGCAGCTCACTGGACAGGGGGTCTGAAGCTTTCTTT.